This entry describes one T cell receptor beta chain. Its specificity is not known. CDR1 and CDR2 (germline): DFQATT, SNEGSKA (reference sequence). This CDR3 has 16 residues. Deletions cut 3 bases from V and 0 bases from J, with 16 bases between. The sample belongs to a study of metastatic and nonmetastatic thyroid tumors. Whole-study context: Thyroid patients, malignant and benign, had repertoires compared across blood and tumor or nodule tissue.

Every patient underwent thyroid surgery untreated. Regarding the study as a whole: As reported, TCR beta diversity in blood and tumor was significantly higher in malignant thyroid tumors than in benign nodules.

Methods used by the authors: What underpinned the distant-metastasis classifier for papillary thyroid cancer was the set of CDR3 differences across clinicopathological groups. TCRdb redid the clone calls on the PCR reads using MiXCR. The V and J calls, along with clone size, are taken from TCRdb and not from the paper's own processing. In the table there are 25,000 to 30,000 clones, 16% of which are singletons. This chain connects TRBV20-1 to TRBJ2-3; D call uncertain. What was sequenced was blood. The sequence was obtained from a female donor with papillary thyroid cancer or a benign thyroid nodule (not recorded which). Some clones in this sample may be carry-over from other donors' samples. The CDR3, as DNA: TGCAGTGCTAGTATCCCCCTTTCTACTAGCACAGATACGCAGTATTTT. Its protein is CSASIPLSTSTDTQYF.